This TCR beta chain came from a study of blood T cell repertoires in COVID-19. This CDR3 region has 14 residues. Germline lookup yields CDR1 SGHRS and CDR2 YFSETQ. Trimming stripped 5 bases from V and 3 bases from J, with 12 bases between. TCRdb's copy holds only in-frame clones and misses some; the assay was immunoSEQ multiplex PCR. The table has about 270,000 clones, approximately 90% seen once. The TCR sequence derives from a woman aged 45 to 65 who had recovered from COVID-19. Material: PBMCs or T cells enriched from blood (not recorded which). The chain is built from TRBV5-1 and TRBJ1-3; D gene ambiguous. Here the CDR3 DNA reads TGCGCCAGCAGTCCCACCGCCGGTGGAAACACCATATATTTT. It is translated as CASSPTAGGNTIYF.